The 3 T cell receptor beta chains reported below all come from one sample, sequenced in a study of blood T cell repertoires in COVID-19 (dated by TCRdb to 2019 to 2021). Library preparation was by the immunoSEQ multiplex PCR assay. As stored in TCRdb, this immuneACCESS dataset retains in-frame rearrangements with V and J assigned. A fraction of the clones does not appear; measured against another copy, unresolved V genes explain less than half of the discrepancy, and the remainder lacks a known reason. Within this sample are approximately 270,000 clones, with 80% to 90% of them counted one time only. The ten largest account for around 0.84% of the sample. Source material: peripheral blood. The receptors originated from a man aged 25-40 years with acute or convalescent COVID-19.

The count of this clone is one. The chain combines TRBV19 with TRBJ2-3, with no clear D. This CDR3 region has 15 residues. V lost 0 bases, J lost 1 base, and 8 bases lay in between. The V gene's germline CDR1 is LNHDA and CDR2 SQIVND (reference sequence). The CDR3 DNA follows: TGTGCCAGTAGTATAGATCAGTTGGGCACAGATACGCAGTATTTT. It is translated as CASSIDQLGTDTQYF.

The chain joins TRBV30 to TRBJ1-5; the D gene is possibly TRBD1 (5 bases). Trimming stripped 0 bases from V and 3 bases from J, with 12 bases between. The CDR3 totals 15 residues. Germline V gene data show CDR1 as GTSNPN and CDR2 as SVGIG (reference sequence). CDR3 DNA: TGTGCCTGGAGTGTCGGGACGGGGGTCAATCAGCCCCAGCATTTT. This codes for CAWSVGTGVNQPQHF.

The chain recombines TRBV5-4 with TRBJ2-2; the match to TRBD2 covers 9 bases. J was trimmed by 1 base and V by 3 bases; bases with no gene match: 10. Germline loops: CDR1 SGHNT, CDR2 YYREEE (reference sequence). The CDR3 consists of 18 residues. The CDR3 spells CASSSALSGSRNTGELFF. CDR3 in DNA: TGTGCCAGCAGCTCCGCTCTTAGCGGGAGCCGGAACACCGGGGAGCTGTTTTTT.